This is a list of T cell receptor beta chains from one sample in a study of cytomegalovirus exposure and HLA in healthy donors. TCRdb's copy holds only in-frame clones and misses some; the assay was immunoSEQ multiplex PCR. Of a few hundred thousand clones detected, 65% to 80% appear once; the ten largest clones hold 15% to 18%. Sequenced sample: PBMCs. The receptor set was obtained from a man in his forties or fifties in good health and CMV-seronegative. Both conserved end residues are part of each CDR3. D genes are given only for firm matches. Only part of the rows carry a size: once, few, many, or a class if the clone is expanded.

TRBJ2-7	-	TRBV5-4	-	TGTGCCAGCAGCTTCGACAAGAGCTCCTACGAGCAGTACTTC	CASSFDKSSYEQYF
TRBJ2-7	TRBD1	TRBV2	-	TGTGCCAGCAGTCCTAGGACAGGGCGATACGAGCAGTACTTC	CASSPRTGRYEQYF
TRBJ2-5	-	TRBV7-2	-	TGTGCCAGCAGCTTCCGGGCCCCGGGAGCTGTACAAGAGACCCAGTACTTC	CASSFRAPGAVQETQYF
TRBJ1-2	-	TRBV9	-	TGTGCCAGCAGCCTCCGGGATCAAGACTACACCTTC	CASSLRDQDYTF
TRBJ1-2	-	TRBV9	-	TGTGCCAGCAGCTCCAGGGAGGGGAACTATGGCTACACCTTC	CASSSREGNYGYTF
TRBJ1-4	-	TRBV18	-	TGTGCCAGCTCACTTTCCTCCTCAACTAATGAAAAACTGTTTTTT	CASSLSSSTNEKLFF
TRBJ2-5	-	TRBV27	once	TGTGCCAGCAGTTTGGACAGTCAAGAGACCCAGTACTTC	CASSLDSQETQYF
TRBJ1-2	-	TRBV2	-	TGTGCCAGCCGGGATCCTGCGTCAGCATCGACTTATGGCTACACCTTC	CASRDPASASTYGYTF
TRBJ1-1	-	TRBV11-2	-	TGTGCCAGCAGTCACAGGGTCGCTGAAGCTTTCTTT	CASSHRVAEAFF
TRBJ2-6	-	TRBV5-1	few	TGCGCCAGCAGCTTGGGAGTCTCTGGGGCCAACGTCCTGACTTTC	CASSLGVSGANVLTF
TRBJ1-3	-	TRBV6-5	-	TGTGCCAGCAGTTTTTCGAAGGGAGACTCTGGAAACACCATATATTTT	CASSFSKGDSGNTIYF
TRBJ2-2	-	TRBV13	-	TGTGCCAGCAGCCCCGATAAGGGGACTCCAAGGGAGCTGTTTTTT	CASSPDKGTPRELFF
TRBJ2-5	TRBD2	TRBV28	few	TGTGCCAGCAGTTTACTAGCGGGAAGGGAGACCCAGTACTTC	CASSLLAGRETQYF
TRBJ1-4	-	TRBV6-6	-	TGTGCCAGCTTCCAGGAGAAGGGGTTAGGTGAAAAACTGTTTTTT	CASFQEKGLGEKLFF
TRBJ2-2	TRBD2	TRBV4-1	-	TGCGCCAGCAGCCGAACCGGGACTAGCGGCTACACCGGGGAGCTGTTTTTT	CASSRTGTSGYTGELFF
TRBJ1-5	-	TRBV11-2	-	TGTGCCAGCAGCTTAGATAGTGATCAGCCCCAGCATTTT	CASSLDSDQPQHF
TRBJ2-6	-	TRBV19	-	TGTGCCAGTAGCCCCCGGGGGGCGGACTCTGGGGCCAACGTCCTGACTTTC	CASSPRGADSGANVLTF
TRBJ2-3	TRBD2	TRBV19	-	TGTGCCAGTAACCCTAGCGGGGGATCGACAGATACGCAGTATTTT	CASNPSGGSTDTQYF
TRBJ1-1	-	TRBV20-1	-	TGCAGTGCTAGTCGGACACCTGAAGCTTTCTTT	CSASRTPEAFF
TRBJ2-1	TRBD2	TRBV9	-	TGTGCCAGCAGCGTAGAGGCTAGCGGGAATATGTTCTTC	CASSVEASGNMFF
TRBJ2-7	TRBD1	TRBV6-5	few	TGTGCCAGCGGGGGACAGGGAAAAGGTAGCGAGCAGTACTTC	CASGGQGKGSEQYF
TRBJ1-6	-	TRBV21-1	-	TGTGCCAGCAGCAAAGCCACAGGGGATGTTAATTCACCCCTCCACTTT	CASSKATGDVNSPLHF
TRBJ1-2	-	TRBV4-1	-	TGCGCCAGCAGCCAATATAGGGGCGACTATGGCTACACCTTC	CASSQYRGDYGYTF
TRBJ1-5	-	TRBV2	-	TGTGCCAGCAGTGAAGAGACCGGAGGTCAGCCCCAGCATTTT	CASSEETGGQPQHF